The 29 T cell receptor beta chains listed next were all sequenced from one sample in a study of T cell responses to AZD1222 COVID-19 vaccine. This table comes from immunoSEQ multiplex PCR, and its TCRdb copy is limited to in-frame clones, with some not included. The repertoire consists of 110,000 to 150,000 clones, with over 85% occurring once and the leading ten covering over 4%. The material sequenced was peripheral blood, taken on day 0 of AZD1222 vaccination. These receptors were taken from an adult in good health.

This clone was counted once. The chain is built from TRBV3-1 (or the pseudogene TRBV3-2) and TRBJ2-1; 7 nucleotides align to TRBD1. Germline V lookup: CDR1 LGHDT, CDR2 YNNKEL (reference sequence). V shed 1 base and J 3 bases; nucleotides not matched to a gene: 0. CDR3 length: 14 amino acids. The DNA of the CDR3 is TGTGCCAGCAGCCAAGGGACAGGCTACAATGAGCAGTTCTTC. Protein: CASSQGTGYNEQFF.

The chain is built from TRBV24-1 and TRBJ2-1; D is perhaps TRBD2 (5 bases). The CDR3 totals 15 residues. V dropped 1 base and J dropped 6 bases, with 12 bases sitting between them. CDR1 KGHDR and CDR2 SFDVKD come from the germline V gene. The CDR3 spells CATSDFRGTLNEQFF. Here the CDR3 DNA reads TGTGCCACCAGTGATTTTCGGGGTACACTCAATGAGCAGTTCTTC.

The rearrangement links TRBV2 to TRBJ1-6; D remains unclear. There are 14 residues in the CDR3. V was cut by 2 bases and J by 8 bases, with 10 bases left in between. Germline V gene sequence: CDR1 SNHLY, CDR2 FYNNEI. CDR3 region: CASSELVGDSPLHF. The CDR3 nucleotides are TGTGCCAGCAGTGAACTGGTCGGGGATTCACCCCTCCACTTT. The whole variable domain, remainder taken from reference TRBV2 and TRBJ1-6, is EPEVTQTPSHQVTQMGQEVILRCVPISNHLYFYWYRQILGQKVEFLVSFYNNEISEKSEIFDDQFSVERPDGSNFTLKIRSTKLEDSAMYFCASSELVGDSPLHFGNGTRLTVT.

This clone is a singleton in its sample. This CDR3 is CASRPGPTGAFF. Here the CDR3 DNA reads TGTGCCAGCAGGCCGGGTCCCACGGGAGCTTTCTTT. The rearrangement joins TRBV12-3 or TRBV12-4 to TRBJ1-1; the D is unclear. The CDR3 has 12 amino acids. The ends were cut back, 6 bases at V and 10 bases at J, with 15 bases in the middle.

This chain joins TRBV7-9 and TRBJ2-3; 11 bases match TRBD1. The CDR3 consists of 14 residues. Germline CDR1 reads SEHNR; CDR2 reads FQNEAQ (reference sequence). J lost 9 bases, V lost 8 bases, and 10 bases had no gene match. The CDR3 DNA reads as TGTGCCAGCTTCACCGGGACAGGGGGGTCGACGCAGTATTTT. This translates into CASFTGTGGSTQYF.

The rearrangement uses TRBV19 and TRBJ2-1; D might be TRBD1 (7 bases). V lost 0 bases and J lost 0, with 12 bases in between. This CDR3 is built from 17 residues. The V gene's germline CDR1 is LNHDA and CDR2 SQIVND (reference sequence). CDR3 region: CASSIEWGDSSYNEQFF. CDR3 nucleotide sequence: TGTGCCAGTAGTATAGAATGGGGGGACAGCTCCTACAATGAGCAGTTCTTC.

This clone has just one count. V and J are TRBV28 and TRBJ1-1, with D unclear. With 6 bases removed from V and 7 bases from J, the gap between germline ends came to 12 bases. Per germline, CDR1 MDHEN and CDR2 SYDVKM. The CDR3 contains 12 residues. The CDR3 reads CASSPHSGEAFF. The CDR3 bases are TGTGCCAGCAGCCCCCATAGTGGTGAAGCTTTCTTT.

The chain links TRBV15 to TRBJ2-5; 13 bases line up with TRBD2. This CDR3 region has 15 residues. The ends lost 5 bases at V and 4 bases at J; junction bases unmatched: 4. Germline V gene sequence: CDR1 LNHNV, CDR2 YYDKDF (reference sequence). CDR3 protein: CATSGLAGVGETQYF. CDR3 coding DNA: TGTGCCACCAGCGGACTAGCGGGAGTGGGAGAGACCCAGTACTTC. Combining the CDR3 with reference TRBV15 and TRBJ2-5 gives the whole variable domain DAMVIQNPRYQVTQFGKPVTLSCSQTLNHNVMYWYQQKSSQAPKLLFHYYDKDFNNEADTPDNFQSRRPNTSFCFLDIRSPGLGDTAMYLCATSGLAGVGETQYFGPGTRLLVL.

This clone was picked up a small number of times. At one end the junction does not follow the germline gene, possibly because of a read error. This chain joins TRBV7-9 and TRBJ1-2, with 7 bases lining up with TRBD1. Germline CDR1 SEHNR, CDR2 FQNEAQ (reference sequence). This CDR3 region has 12 residues. The CDR3 DNA sequence: TGTGCCAGCAGCTCGGGACAGCCCCTCTTCTTCTTC. It translates to CASSSGQPLFFF. The full variable domain, with the rest looked up from reference TRBV7-9 and TRBJ1-2, is DTGVSQNPRHKITKRGQNVTFRCDPISEHNRLYWYRQTLGQGPEFLTYFQNEAQLEKSRLLSDRFSAERPKGSFSTLEIQRTEQGDSAMYLCASSSGQPLFFFGSGTRLTVV.

This clone was seen once. This sequence joins TRBV12-3 or TRBV12-4 and TRBJ2-1; weak D call: TRBD2 (5 bases). V was pared by 0 bases and J by 10 bases, with 10 bases between. This CDR3 has 13 amino acids. The DNA for the CDR3 is TGTGCCAGCAGTTTAGCGGCCAGCGGCGAGCAGTTCTTC. Amino acid sequence: CASSLAASGEQFF.

This chain uses TRBV30 with TRBJ1-1; D gene ambiguous. V lost 2 bases to trimming and J lost 0 bases, with 7 bases between them. Per the germline V gene, CDR1 is GTSNPN and CDR2 is SVGIG (reference sequence). This CDR3 is built from 13 residues. The CDR3 loop is CAWSHGMNTEAFF. The CDR3 nucleotides read TGTGCCTGGAGTCACGGCATGAACACTGAAGCTTTCTTT. The entire variable domain, with the rest obtained from reference TRBV30 and TRBJ1-1, is as follows: SQTIHQWPATLVQPVGSPLSLECTVEGTSNPNLYWYRQAAGRGLQLLFYSVGIGQISSEVPQNLSASRPQDRQFILSSKKLLLSDSGFYLCAWSHGMNTEAFFGQGTRLTVV.

This chain links TRBV3-1 (or the pseudogene TRBV3-2) with TRBJ1-1; D not certain. Trimming left V 4 bases short and J 4 bases short, with 10 bases between. Germline V gene data show CDR1 as LGHDT and CDR2 as YNNKEL (reference sequence). The CDR3 has 13 amino acids. As DNA, the CDR3 is TGTGCCAGCAGCCCGCTTCGGGGCACTGAAGCTTTCTTT. This gives the protein CASSPLRGTEAFF.

V is TRBV30 and J is TRBJ2-7; D might be TRBD2 (5 bases). CDR3 size: 13 residues. V was clipped by 4 bases and J by 3 bases, with 13 bases between them. CDR1 and CDR2 from the germline V gene are GTSNPN and SVGIG (reference sequence). Here the CDR3 reads CAWNRGGGYEQYF. The DNA for the CDR3 is TGTGCCTGGAATCGCGGTGGAGGCTACGAGCAGTACTTC.

This chain connects TRBV19 to TRBJ1-2; D might be TRBD1 (5 bases). The V end lost 8 bases, the J end lost 4 bases, and 20 bases lay between the germline ends. Germline values: CDR1 LNHDA, CDR2 SQIVND (reference sequence). This CDR3 has 15 residues. CDR3 residues: CASSPGTRRGYGYTF. The CDR3 DNA reads as TGTGCCAGTTCCCCCGGGACTAGAAGAGGCTATGGCTACACCTTC.

The chain employs TRBV5-5 and TRBJ2-7, with unresolved D. CDR3 size: 12 residues. The V gene lost 2 bases and the J gene lost 2 bases, with 5 bases spanning the gap. Germline assignment: CDR1 SGHKS and CDR2 YYEKEE (reference sequence). CDR3 in DNA: TGTGCCAGCAGCTTAGGGACCTACGAGCAGTACTTC. It codes for CASSLGTYEQYF.

This clone came up a few times. The rearrangement uses TRBV25-1 and TRBJ2-1; D is perhaps TRBD2 (6 bases). Germline-derived CDR1 and CDR2 are MGHDK and SYGVNS. V lost 5 bases and J lost 5, with 13 bases in between. This CDR3 has 14 amino acids. CDR3 amino acids: CASSRRDQHNEQFF. CDR3 DNA sequence: TGTGCCAGCAGTAGGCGGGACCAACACAATGAGCAGTTCTTC.

The CDR3 region is CASSSRLAGEFGEQFF. The CDR3 nucleotides are TGTGCCAGCAGCTCCCGACTAGCGGGAGAATTCGGTGAGCAGTTCTTC. The rearrangement uses TRBV9 and TRBJ2-1; 12 nucleotides match TRBD2. V dropped 4 bases and J dropped 9; count of bases not matched to a gene: 11. CDR3 length: 16 residues. Germline V gene data show CDR1 as SGDLS and CDR2 as YYNGEE.

The gene calls are TRBV7-8 and TRBJ1-4, with D maybe TRBD1 (6 bases). The CDR3 sequence is 17 residues long. CDR1 is SGHVS, CDR2 FQNEAQ, per germline. Trimming removed 1 base at V and 4 bases at J, with 16 bases between. The CDR3 coding sequence is TGTGCCAGCAGCTTAGGGTTTATAGGACAGAATAATGAAAAACTGTTTTTT. As protein: CASSLGFIGQNNEKLFF.

The rearrangement joins TRBV25-1 to TRBJ2-7; the D is unclear. V dropped 2 bases and J dropped 3 bases, with 5 bases sitting between them. Germline values: CDR1 MGHDK, CDR2 SYGVNS. The CDR3 is 12 residues long. Written as DNA, the CDR3 is TGTGCCAGCAGTGAACGAGGCTACGAGCAGTACTTC. Translated, it gives CASSERGYEQYF.

The rearrangement uses TRBV14 and TRBJ1-5, with D maybe TRBD1 (5 bases). The V and J ends lost 0 bases and 4 bases respectively, with 16 bases between them. CDR1 and CDR2 from the germline V gene are SGHDN and FVKESK. The CDR3 is made up of 17 amino acids. The CDR3 loop is CASSQERGFKGNQPQHF. The CDR3, as DNA: TGTGCCAGCAGCCAAGAAAGGGGATTCAAAGGTAATCAGCCCCAGCATTTT. The full variable domain, in which reference TRBV14 and TRBJ1-5 provide the parts outside the CDR3, is EAGVTQFPSHSVIEKGQTVTLRCDPISGHDNLYWYRRVMGKEIKFLLHFVKESKQDESGMPNNRFLAERTGGTYSTLKVQPAELEDSGVYFCASSQERGFKGNQPQHFGDGTRLSIL.

The V and J genes are TRBV19 and TRBJ1-2; 9 bases fit TRBD1. The CDR3 length is 15 residues. The germline V gene encodes CDR1 LNHDA and CDR2 SQIVND (reference sequence). The J segment lost 7 bases and the V segment lost 5 bases, leaving 11 bases of the junction unmatched. CDR3 region: CASSLTLGTGSGYTF. Written as DNA, the CDR3 is TGTGCCAGTAGTCTGACCCTCGGGACAGGGTCTGGCTACACCTTC.

This clone was seen a few times. The chain carries TRBV27 and TRBJ2-1; TRBD2 matches 7 bases. V shed 3 bases, J shed 4 bases, and the junction held 9 bases outside the gene matches. The germline V gene encodes CDR1 MNHEY and CDR2 SMNVEV (reference sequence). The CDR3 runs to 16 residues. The CDR3 protein is CASSFSGGRGYNEQFF. The CDR3 coding sequence is TGTGCCAGCAGTTTCTCCGGGGGGAGGGGATACAATGAGCAGTTCTTC.

The V call is TRBV27, the J call TRBJ1-6; the D gene is possibly TRBD1 (5 bases). With 6 bases removed from V and 7 bases from J, the gap between germline ends came to 10 bases. CDR1 is MNHEY, CDR2 SMNVEV, per germline (reference sequence). This CDR3 spans 13 amino acids. The CDR3 protein is CASSVGVNSPLHF. The CDR3 DNA is TGTGCCAGCAGCGTGGGGGTAAATTCACCCCTCCACTTT.

The gene calls are TRBV5-1 and TRBJ1-1, with TRBD1 as a possible D gene (5 bases). The CDR3 contains 14 residues. With 3 bases removed from V and 7 bases from J, the gap between germline ends came to 16 bases. CDR1 is SGHRS and CDR2 is YFSETQ in the germline V gene. The CDR3 nucleotides are TGCGCCAGCAGCTCAAGCACCAGGGCGGTTGAAGCTTTCTTT. Encoded protein: CASSSSTRAVEAFF.

This clone was counted only a few times. The chain carries TRBV18 and TRBJ2-7, with a tentative D call TRBD2 (6 bases). Deletions cut 3 bases from V and 1 base from J, with 10 bases between. From germline, CDR1 is KGHSH and CDR2 LQKENI. This CDR3 comprises 14 residues. The DNA of the CDR3 is TGTGCCAGCTCACCGGGCGGGGAGTCCTACGAGCAGTACTTC. This encodes CASSPGGESYEQYF.

The V gene is TRBV3-1 (or the pseudogene TRBV3-2), the J gene TRBJ2-7, with D maybe TRBD2 (6 bases). Germline values: CDR1 LGHDT, CDR2 YNNKEL (reference sequence). Trimming stripped 4 bases from V and 3 bases from J, with 16 bases between. This CDR3 region has 15 residues. In DNA, the CDR3 is TGTGCCAGCAGCCTACCGGCAGGAGGGGTCTACGAGCAGTACTTC. This translates into CASSLPAGGVYEQYF.

V gene TRBV19 combines with J gene TRBJ1-5, with TRBD1 matching 8 bases. After removal of 7 bases from V and 5 bases from J, the junction contained 7 bases not matched to a gene. The CDR3 runs to 14 residues. CDR1 is LNHDA, CDR2 SQIVND, per germline (reference sequence). The CDR3, as DNA: TGTGCCAGTACTCCCGACAGGGGACATCAGCCCCAGCATTTT. Its protein is CASTPDRGHQPQHF.

V and J are TRBV5-6 and TRBJ2-7; 12 nucleotides agree with TRBD2. Trimming cost V 4 bases and J 6 bases; bases outside gene matches: 5. CDR3 size: 14 residues. Germline CDR1 reads SGHDT; CDR2 reads YYEEEE. This chain's CDR3 is CASSGTSGSLEQYF. The CDR3 DNA sequence: TGTGCCAGCAGCGGGACTAGCGGGTCCCTCGAGCAGTACTTC.

CDR3 DNA sequence: TGTGCCAGCAGCCCGAGCGGGGGCCACAACGAGCAGTACTTC. The encoded protein is CASSPSGGHNEQYF. The rearrangement joins TRBV7-9 to TRBJ2-7; 8 nucleotides align to TRBD2. The CDR3 is made up of 14 amino acids. Germline CDR1 SEHNR, CDR2 FQNEAQ (reference sequence). V gave up 5 bases and J gave up 5 bases; unmatched junction bases: 8.